These T cell receptor beta chains were read from a single sample in a study of T cell repertoires in cytomegalovirus infection. TCRdb re-analysed the reads in MiXCR, keeping a single row per CDR3 protein. The profile covers 310,000 or so distinct CDR3 sequences, with over 20% appearing a single time and approximately 14% taken by the ten largest. The sample taken for sequencing was PBMCs. The origin of the receptors is a human donor in good health (CMV status not recorded). Some clones in this sample may be carry-over from other donors' samples. CDR3s include the opening cysteine and the closing phenylalanine or tryptophan. The D gene is left open where the match is weak. A row's size may be missing; if present it is once, few, many or a size class.

many | TRBJ2-1 | TRBV7-3 | TRBD1 | TGTGCCAGCAGCTTGGGACAGGGAATCTTTGAGCAGTTCTTC | CASSLGQGIFEQFF
. | TRBJ2-7 | TRBV20-1 | . | TGCAGTGCTAGAGATGCCAGCCGAAGCTCCTACGAGCAGTACTTC | CSARDASRSSYEQYF
many | TRBJ2-1 | TRBV7-2 | TRBD1 | TGTGCCAGCAGCTTACAGGGGGCGGACAATGAGCAGTTCTTC | CASSLQGADNEQFF
few | TRBJ2-3 | TRBV19 | TRBD2 | TGTGCCAGTAGTCTCCGGCGGACTAGCGGCTTCACAGATACGCAGTATTTT | CASSLRRTSGFTDTQYF
. | TRBJ2-5 | TRBV20-1 | TRBD2 | TGCAGTGAGCGGGGGGGCAGGGAGACCCAGTACTTC | CSERGGRETQYF
many | TRBJ1-1 | TRBV28 | TRBD1 | TGTGCCAGCAGTTTACGACAGGGGAGACAGAACACTGAAGCTTTCTTT | CASSLRQGRQNTEAFF
. | TRBJ2-7 | TRBV20-1 | . | TGCAGTGCTGCGAAAGGAGGTTCCTACGAGCAGTACTTC | CSAAKGGSYEQYF
. | TRBJ2-1 | TRBV29-1 | TRBD2 | TGCAGCGTCGAGGGACTAGCGGGGCCCAGATACAATGAGCAGTTCTTC | CSVEGLAGPRYNEQFF
many | TRBJ2-1 | TRBV28 | . | TGTGCCAGCAGTGAGGGGGAAGGCCTTTTGGCCGAGGTAAATGAGCAGTTCTTC | CASSEGEGLLAEVNEQFF
few | TRBJ2-2 | TRBV7-2 | TRBD2 | TGTGCCAGCAGCTTCGCGGTGATAGCGGGAGCGACCGGGGAGCTGTTTTTT | CASSFAVIAGATGELFF
. | TRBJ1-1 | TRBV6-1 | . | TGTGCCAGCAGTAGACAGCGCCTTAGGGCCCCTGAAGCTTTCTTT | CASSRQRLRAPEAFF
. | TRBJ1-2 | TRBV28 | TRBD1 | TGTGCCAGCAGTTCCTCGGGACAGGGGTTCTATGGCTACACCTTC | CASSSSGQGFYGYTF
few | TRBJ2-2 | TRBV2 | TRBD1 | TGTGCCAGCAGTCGAGACAGGGTGGGAAGCACCGGGGAGCTGTTTTTT | CASSRDRVGSTGELFF
. | TRBJ1-1 | TRBV10-1 | . | TGCGCCAGCAGAGAAAGAAGGAACACTGAAGCTTTCTTT | CASRERRNTEAFF
few | TRBJ2-7 | TRBV5-1 | . | TGCGCCAGCAGCCCCTTGATCGGACACGAGCAGTACTTC | CASSPLIGHEQYF
. | TRBJ1-5 | TRBV7-9 | . | TGTGCCAGCAGCTTCTCGGACAGTCATCAGCCCCAGCATTTT | CASSFSDSHQPQHF
many | TRBJ1-1 | TRBV12-3/TRBV12-4 | . | TGTGCCAGCAGTTTATCCGGGGTGAACACTGAAGCTTTCTTT | CASSLSGVNTEAFF
. | TRBJ2-7 | TRBV7-2 | TRBD1 | TGTGCCAGCAGCTGGGACAGGGGAGGCGAGCAGTACTTC | CASSWDRGGEQYF
. | TRBJ1-5 | TRBV27 | . | TGTGCCAGCAGTTTTACTCCCGGGCTCGATCAGCCCCAGCATTTT | CASSFTPGLDQPQHF
few | TRBJ2-1 | TRBV19 | . | TGTGCCAGTAGCCAACTAGGTGGTAACAATGAGCAGTTCTTC | CASSQLGGNNEQFF
. | TRBJ2-7 | TRBV19 | TRBD1 | TGTGCCAGTAGTAGCGCCGGGACAGGGAGTGGAAACGAGCAGTACTTC | CASSSAGTGSGNEQYF
few | TRBJ2-5 | TRBV5-1 | TRBD1 | TGCGCCAGCAGCTTGGGAGTTGGGACAGGTGAAGAGACCCAGTACTTC | CASSLGVGTGEETQYF
few | TRBJ2-1 | TRBV28 | TRBD2 | TGTGCCAGCAGACTAGCGGGAATAGTCAATGAGCAGTTCTTC | CASRLAGIVNEQFF
. | TRBJ2-7 | TRBV5-5 | . | TGTGCCAGCAGCTTCGTGGCGGCTAGCTCCTACGAGCAGTACTTC | CASSFVAASSYEQYF
many | TRBJ2-3 | TRBV7-2 | . | TGTGCCAGCAGCTCCGGACTCCTAGATACGCAGTATTTT | CASSSGLLDTQYF
. | TRBJ2-2 | TRBV6-6 | . | TGTGCCGGCTCGACAGAAACCGGGGAGCTGTTTTTT | CAGSTETGELFF
many | TRBJ1-4 | TRBV28 | . | TGTGCCAGCAGATCAGACAGCAATGAAAAACTGTTTTTT | CASRSDSNEKLFF
many | TRBJ2-5 | TRBV10-3 | TRBD1 | TGTGCCATCAGCACCGGGACAGGGGTAGAGACCCAGTACTTC | CAISTGTGVETQYF
. | TRBJ1-1 | TRBV29-1 | . | TGCAGCGTGGGTGCGAGCCCCGGGGGCACTGAAGCTTTCTTT | CSVGASPGGTEAFF
few | TRBJ2-1 | TRBV6-2/TRBV6-3 | . | TGTGCCAGCAGACCCAGCGGGTCGGCCTACAATGAGCAGTTCTTC | CASRPSGSAYNEQFF
few | TRBJ2-7 | TRBV4-1 | . | TGCGCCAGCAGCCAAGGTGGGGCAGTGCAGTACTTC | CASSQGGAVQYF
few | TRBJ2-3 | TRBV7-9 | . | TGTGCCAGCAACCCGGTACTGGGAGGGCAGTATTTT | CASNPVLGGQYF
. | TRBJ2-7 | TRBV20-1 | . | TGCAGTGCTACGCCCCGGGGTCTATACGAGCAGTACTTC | CSATPRGLYEQYF
few | TRBJ2-7 | TRBV7-9 | . | TGTGCCAGCAGCTTACGGGGGTATGAGAACGAGCAGTACTTC | CASSLRGYENEQYF
many | TRBJ2-1 | TRBV7-2 | TRBD2 | TGTGCCAGCAGGATGACTAGCGGGGGGCGCTACAATGAGCAGTTCTTC | CASRMTSGGRYNEQFF
. | TRBJ1-5 | TRBV6-1 | . | TGTGCCAGCAGGAGCGACCTAAGTAGCAATCAGCCCCAGCATTTT | CASRSDLSSNQPQHF
. | TRBJ2-5 | TRBV2 | TRBD2 | TGTGCCAGCAGTGACGCGGGGGGGAAGACCCAGTACTTC | CASSDAGGKTQYF
many | TRBJ1-6 | TRBV7-2 | . | TGTGCCAGCAGCCCCCCGGAAGCTTCACCCCTCCACTTT | CASSPPEASPLHF
many | TRBJ2-7 | TRBV7-6 | TRBD2 | TGTGCCAGCAGCCCTGGACTAGCGGGAGCCCTCTCCTACGAGCAGTACTTC | CASSPGLAGALSYEQYF
. | TRBJ2-3 | TRBV4-1 | . | TGCGCCAGCAGCCGCGTCCCAGATACGCAGTATTTT | CASSRVPDTQYF
many | TRBJ2-3 | TRBV7-9 | TRBD2 | TGTGCCAGCAGCCCCCGGACTAGCGGTTTCACAGATACGCAGTATTTT | CASSPRTSGFTDTQYF
. | TRBJ2-6 | TRBV20-1 | . | TGCAGTGCTGGAGGGTCCCTTTCTGGGGCCAACGTCCTGACTTTC | CSAGGSLSGANVLTF